The present entry profiles one T cell receptor beta chain with its context. The antigen remains unidentified. Isolated RNA was reverse transcribed in full, so expressed TCRB transcripts were sequenced. Assay: immunoSEQ multiplex PCR; the TCRdb copy retains only in-frame clones and omits some. Here the sample spans just under 150,000 clones, around 9.3% being singletons. The data stem from a study of beta chain features in type 1 diabetes. Overall study context: Across all samples, some 98 million sorted cells were examined. Whole-study findings and limits: For patients, the naive, central memory and Treg TCRB repertoires appeared more alike than for healthy donors. Researchers report that Type 1 diabetes patients had moderately but significantly shorter TCRB CDR3s across all four CD4+ subsets.

Germline values: CDR1 MNHEY, CDR2 SVGAGI. V was clipped by 4 bases and J by 5 bases; unmatched bases: 4. CDR3 length: 14 residues. CD45RO/CCR7/CD25/CD127/CD95/CD27 staining was used to isolate CD4+ naive, central memory, regulatory and stem cell-like memory cells by sorting. This TCR derives from a man younger than 35 in good health. The chain has TRBV6-5 and TRBJ1-5; 8 bases match TRBD1. The sequencing input was naive CD4+ T cells from blood. In DNA, the CDR3 is TGTGCCAGCAGTTTTCAGGGGGCGGATCAGCCCCAGCATTTT. Translating it yields CASSFQGADQPQHF.